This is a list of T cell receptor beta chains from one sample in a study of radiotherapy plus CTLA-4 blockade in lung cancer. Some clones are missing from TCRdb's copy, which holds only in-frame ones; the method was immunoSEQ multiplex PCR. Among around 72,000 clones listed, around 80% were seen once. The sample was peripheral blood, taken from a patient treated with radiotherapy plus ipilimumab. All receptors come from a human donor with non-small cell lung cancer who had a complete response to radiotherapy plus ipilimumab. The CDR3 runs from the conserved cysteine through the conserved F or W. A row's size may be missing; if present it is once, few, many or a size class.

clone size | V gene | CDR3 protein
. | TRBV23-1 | CASSQPPGPWGEPQHF
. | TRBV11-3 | CASSLVSATYNEQFF
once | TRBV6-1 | CASRKGQGVDLSNTEAFF
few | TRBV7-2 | CASSSQGTGEKLFF
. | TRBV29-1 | CSVKRTNTEAFF
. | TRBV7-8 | CASSLTWTDSYNEQFF
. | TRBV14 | CASSQAARDTQYF
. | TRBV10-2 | CASSESGGRLEAFF
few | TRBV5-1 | CASSLQPQGAYEQYF
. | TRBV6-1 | CASLQVAEAFF
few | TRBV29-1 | CSVERVRDTEAFF
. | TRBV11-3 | CASITGTSGNNEQFF
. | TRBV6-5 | CASSFGVSYNEQFF
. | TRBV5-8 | CASSYRGSEAFF
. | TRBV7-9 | CASSPLAGGSGETQYF
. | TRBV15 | CATSREKGPGELFF
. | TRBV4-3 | CASSQEGRQGEKLFF
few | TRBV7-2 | CASSGRKNIQYF
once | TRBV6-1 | CASSEARRGWNTGELFF
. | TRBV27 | CASSLSGQGYGYTF
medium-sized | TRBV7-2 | CASSLSGHYEQYF
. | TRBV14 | CASSPGVRNTEAFF
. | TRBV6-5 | CASSPGYGANVLTF
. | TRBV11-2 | CASSPAGWRTDTQYF
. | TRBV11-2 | CASSRGRTEAFF
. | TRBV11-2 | CASSLVQGYGYTF
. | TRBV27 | CASSPQVGSDYTF
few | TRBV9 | CASSVETTYNEQFF
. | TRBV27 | CASRMTGQFNQPQHF
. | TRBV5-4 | CASSTRDRGGYGYTF
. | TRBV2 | CASSEGGARYGYTF
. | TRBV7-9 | CASSIGQGTTNEKLFF
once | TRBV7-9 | CASSHLVQETQYF
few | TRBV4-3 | CASSQGREQPQHF
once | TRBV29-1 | CSVQTGGWYTQYF
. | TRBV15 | CATSEDRSLSDNEQFF
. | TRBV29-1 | CSVDSGDYGYTF
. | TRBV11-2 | CASSLDWTTIPMKQFF
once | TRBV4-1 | CASSQEEFTGELFF
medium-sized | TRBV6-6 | CASSYSRANEQFF
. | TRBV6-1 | CASSEEGQGSYEQYF
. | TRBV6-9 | CASSLTSGSTDTQYF